A single sample is the source of the 10 T cell receptor beta chains below, sequenced in a study of cytomegalovirus exposure and HLA in healthy donors. 60 Vbeta and 13 Jbeta primers were used in PCR. Here immunoSEQ multiplex PCR was the method, and the copy in TCRdb shows in-frame clones only, minus some. Its clone listing holds 30,000 to 40,000 clones. Sequencing input: PBMCs. The receptor source for this set is a human donor in good health.

The rearrangement uses TRBV7-6 and TRBJ2-7, with D possibly being TRBD1 (6 bases). The V end was cut by 1 base, the J end by 4 bases, with 14 bases between. The CDR3 loop spans 15 amino acids. CDR1 is SGHVS and CDR2 is FNYEAQ in the germline V gene. The CDR3, as DNA: TGTGCCAGCAGCTTAGGGGATGGGGGACAATACGAGCAGTACTTC. It translates to CASSLGDGGQYEQYF.

This chain connects TRBV28 to TRBJ2-3, with D perhaps matching TRBD2 (6 bases). Deletions cut 6 bases from V and 0 bases from J, with 13 bases between. Germline CDR1 reads MDHEN; CDR2 reads SYDVKM. The CDR3 sequence is 15 residues long. CDR3 amino acids: CASRTGTFSTDTQYF. CDR3 in DNA: TGTGCCAGCAGGACCGGGACTTTCAGCACAGATACGCAGTATTTT.

Concerning this clone: The junction shows a germline mismatch at one end, possibly a read error. The rearrangement joins TRBV28 to TRBJ2-5, with 10 bases fitting TRBD2. The CDR3 covers 14 residues. Germline assignment: CDR1 MDHEN and CDR2 SYDVKM. The CDR3 region has the DNA TGTGCCAGCCTCCAGCGGGGGGGCCGAGAGAACCAGTACTTC. Translated: CASLQRGGRENQYF.

The V gene is TRBV6-1, the J gene TRBJ2-2; 7 nucleotides line up with TRBD1. Judging by the DNA end, TRBJ1-4 fits better; the J call may be wrong. Germline CDR1 and CDR2: MNHNS and SASEGT. The CDR3 is made up of 14 amino acids. The DNA for the CDR3 is TGTGCCAGCAGTGAAGGGTGGGACAGCCCAAAACTGTTTTTT. Translated: CASSEGWDSPKLFF.

The chain joins TRBV10-2 to TRBJ2-5; 14 bases map to TRBD2. The trim removed 7 bases at V and 2 bases at J, leaving 6 bases unmatched. Per germline, CDR1 WSHSY and CDR2 SAAADI. The CDR3 loop spans 16 amino acids. The CDR3 DNA follows: TGCGCCAGCACGGGACTAGCGGGGGACCTACAAGAGACCCAGTACTTC. This sequence encodes CASTGLAGDLQETQYF.

J is TRBJ2-2 and V is TRBV5-1, with D maybe TRBD1 (6 bases). This CDR3 comprises 15 residues. CDR1 and CDR2 from the germline V gene are SGHRS and YFSETQ. Trimming cost V 5 bases and J 6 bases, with 17 bases left between them. CDR3 region: CASRIRTEGSGELFF. CDR3 sequence (DNA): TGCGCCAGCAGGATACGGACAGAGGGGTCCGGGGAGCTGTTTTTT.

The J gene is TRBJ1-2, the V gene TRBV6-1, with 9 bases lining up with TRBD1. J was trimmed by 4 bases and V by 2 bases; bases with no gene match: 5. Germline V gene data show CDR1 as MNHNS and CDR2 as SASEGT. This CDR3 is built from 15 residues. Written as DNA, the CDR3 is TGTGCCAGCAGTGAACCGGGACAGGGAATCTATGGCTACACCTTC. Translation gives CASSEPGQGIYGYTF.

CDR3 DNA sequence: TGTGCCAGCTCACCTCGATCAGGGCAGGCGAACACTGAAGCTTTCTTT. Translated: CASSPRSGQANTEAFF. The genes are TRBV18 and TRBJ1-1, with D perhaps matching TRBD1 (5 bases). V lost 3 bases to trimming and J lost 1 base, with 15 bases between them. This CDR3 has 16 amino acids. CDR1 is KGHSH and CDR2 is LQKENI in the germline V gene.

The chain carries TRBV5-6 and TRBJ1-2; D might be TRBD1 (6 bases). Trimming took 0 bases from V and 5 from J, leaving 11 bases between them. The V gene's germline CDR1 is SGHDT and CDR2 YYEEEE. The CDR3 consists of 14 residues. The chain's CDR3 is CASSLGDKVYGYTF. DNA of the CDR3: TGTGCCAGCAGCTTGGGGGACAAGGTTTATGGCTACACCTTC.

The chain couples TRBV18 to TRBJ1-5; no reliable D call. Germline-derived CDR1 and CDR2 are KGHSH and LQKENI. The CDR3 is made up of 13 amino acids. V dropped 3 bases and J dropped 6 bases, with 9 bases sitting between them. This chain's CDR3 is CASSPDGSQPQHF. CDR3 nucleotide sequence: TGTGCCAGCTCACCTGACGGGTCTCAGCCCCAGCATTTT.